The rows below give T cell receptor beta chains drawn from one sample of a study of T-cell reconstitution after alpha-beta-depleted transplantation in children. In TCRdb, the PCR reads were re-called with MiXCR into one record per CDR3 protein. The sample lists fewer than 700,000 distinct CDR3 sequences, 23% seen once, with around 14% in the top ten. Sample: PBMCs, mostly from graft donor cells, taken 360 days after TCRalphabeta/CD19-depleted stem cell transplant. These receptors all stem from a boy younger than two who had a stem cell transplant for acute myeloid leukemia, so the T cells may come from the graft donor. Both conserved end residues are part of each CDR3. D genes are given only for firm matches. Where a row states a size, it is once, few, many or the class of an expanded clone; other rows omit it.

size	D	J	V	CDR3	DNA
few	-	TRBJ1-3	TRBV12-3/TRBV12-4	CASSSSGVGNTIYF	TGTGCCAGCAGTTCCTCGGGTGTCGGAAACACCATATATTTT
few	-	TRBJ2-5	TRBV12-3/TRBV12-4	CASSLLGGHETQYF	TGTGCCAGCAGTTTATTGGGGGGGCACGAGACCCAGTACTTC
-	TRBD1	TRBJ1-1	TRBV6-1	CASIPGGTGNTEAFF	TGTGCCAGCATACCCGGGGGGACAGGGAACACTGAAGCTTTCTTT
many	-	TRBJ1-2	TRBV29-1	CSVEYVGSYYTF	TGCAGCGTTGAATACGTGGGCAGCTACTACACCTTC
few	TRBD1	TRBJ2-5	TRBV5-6	CASSSAGTGVEETQYF	TGTGCCAGCAGCTCAGCCGGGACAGGGGTAGAAGAGACCCAGTACTTC
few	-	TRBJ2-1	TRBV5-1	CASSLALPGYNEQFF	TGCGCCAGCAGCTTGGCCCTACCAGGTTACAATGAGCAGTTCTTC
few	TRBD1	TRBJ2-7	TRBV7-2	CASMHNRGAAPQEQYF	TGTGCCAGCATGCACAACAGGGGCGCCGCCCCGCAGGAGCAGTACTTC
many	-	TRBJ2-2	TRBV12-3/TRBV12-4	CASGPQNTGELFF	TGTGCCAGCGGTCCCCAGAACACCGGGGAGCTGTTTTTT
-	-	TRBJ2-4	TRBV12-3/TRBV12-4	CASSSGSRFLAKNIQYF	TGTGCCAGCAGTTCGGGCAGTCGGTTCTTAGCCAAAAACATTCAGTACTTC
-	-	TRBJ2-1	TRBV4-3	CASSQEWPGLNEQFF	TGCGCCAGCAGCCAAGAATGGCCGGGCCTCAATGAGCAGTTCTTC
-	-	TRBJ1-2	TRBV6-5	CASSYSGRFTF	TGTGCCAGCAGTTACTCAGGGAGGTTCACCTTC
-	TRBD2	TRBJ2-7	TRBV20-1	CSARDTSGSPYEQYF	TGCAGTGCTAGAGATACTAGCGGGTCCCCCTACGAGCAGTACTTC
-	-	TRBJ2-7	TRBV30	CAWSPNRPLEQYF	TGTGCCTGGAGCCCCAACAGGCCTCTCGAGCAGTACTTC
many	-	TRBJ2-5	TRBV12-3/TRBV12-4	CASSFSRAGRETQYF	TGTGCCAGCAGTTTTTCCCGGGCAGGGCGGGAGACCCAGTACTTC
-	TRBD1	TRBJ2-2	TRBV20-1	CSATGQPNTGELFF	TGCAGTGCCACGGGACAGCCGAACACCGGGGAGCTGTTTTTT
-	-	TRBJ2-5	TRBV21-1	CARLTPGQEPETQYF	TGTGCCAGACTCACCCCGGGACAGGAGCCTGAGACCCAGTACTTC
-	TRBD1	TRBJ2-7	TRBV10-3	CAISEPGQGLKYEQYF	TGTGCCATCAGTGAGCCCGGACAGGGCCTTAAGTACGAGCAGTACTTC
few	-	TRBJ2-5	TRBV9	CASSVESGYETQYF	TGTGCCAGCAGCGTAGAATCAGGATACGAGACCCAGTACTTC
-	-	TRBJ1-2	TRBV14	CASSHDQWGDGYTF	TGTGCCAGCAGCCACGACCAGTGGGGTGACGGCTACACCTTC
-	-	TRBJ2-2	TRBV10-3	CAISEYSLLSQAGELFF	TGTGCCATCAGTGAATACTCTCTCCTATCTCAGGCCGGGGAGCTGTTTTTT
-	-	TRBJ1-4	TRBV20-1	CSAGPIGQRGEKLFF	TGCAGTGCTGGCCCTATAGGCCAACGAGGAGAAAAACTGTTTTTT
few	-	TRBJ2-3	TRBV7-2	CASSTRNPNTQYF	TGTGCCAGCAGCACGCGTAACCCGAATACGCAGTATTTT
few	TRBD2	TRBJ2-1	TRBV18	CASSPPAGGTNEQFF	TGTGCCAGCTCACCACCGGCGGGGGGGACCAATGAGCAGTTCTTC
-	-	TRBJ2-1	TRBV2	CASSVNEGYNEQFF	TGTGCCAGCAGTGTTAATGAAGGTTACAATGAGCAGTTCTTC
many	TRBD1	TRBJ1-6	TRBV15	CATSRDTGGRNSPLHF	TGTGCCACCAGCAGAGATACAGGGGGACGGAATTCACCCCTCCACTTT
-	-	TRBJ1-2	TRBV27	CASSASGTFYGYTF	TGTGCCAGCAGTGCCTCGGGAACCTTCTATGGCTACACCTTC
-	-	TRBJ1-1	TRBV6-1	CASSEDRVDTEAFF	TGTGCCAGCAGTGAAGACAGGGTTGACACTGAAGCTTTCTTT
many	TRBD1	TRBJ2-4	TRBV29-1	CSAGQGNIQYF	TGCAGCGCGGGACAGGGGAACATTCAGTACTTC
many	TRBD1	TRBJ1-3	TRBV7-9	CASFLGTGFGNTIYF	TGTGCCAGCTTCCTCGGGACAGGGTTTGGAAACACCATATATTTT
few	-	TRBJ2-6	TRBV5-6	CASSRTQGYGANVLTF	TGTGCCAGCAGCCGAACACAGGGTTACGGGGCCAACGTCCTGACTTTC
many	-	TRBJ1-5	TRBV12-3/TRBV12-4	CASSRGAGVHQPQHF	TGTGCCAGCAGTAGGGGGGCAGGGGTCCATCAGCCCCAGCATTTT
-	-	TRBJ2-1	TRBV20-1	CSARTTSFRFF	TGCAGTGCTAGAACTACTAGTTTTCGGTTCTTC
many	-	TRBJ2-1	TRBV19	CASSSISSYNEQFF	TGTGCCAGTAGTTCCATAAGCTCCTACAATGAGCAGTTCTTC
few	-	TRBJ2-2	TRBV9	CASSVDSATFNTGELFF	TGTGCCAGCAGCGTAGATAGCGCGACTTTTAACACCGGGGAGCTGTTTTTT
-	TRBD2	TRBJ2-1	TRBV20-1	CSARGTSGEYRQFF	TGCAGTGCTAGAGGTACTAGCGGGGAATATCGGCAGTTCTTC
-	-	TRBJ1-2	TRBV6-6	CASSQGGTTTF	TGTGCCAGCAGCCAGGGCGGGACAACCACCTTC
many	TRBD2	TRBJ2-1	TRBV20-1	CSARSTSGHNEQFF	TGCAGTGCTAGATCGACTAGCGGTCACAATGAGCAGTTCTTC
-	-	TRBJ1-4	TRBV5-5	CASSLHPEEKLFF	TGTGCCAGCAGCTTGCATCCCGAAGAAAAACTGTTTTTT
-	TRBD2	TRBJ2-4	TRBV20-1	CSARAGGRIQYF	TGCAGTGCTAGAGCGGGGGGGCGCATTCAGTACTTC
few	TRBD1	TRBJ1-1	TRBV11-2	CASATGGSTEAFF	TGTGCCAGCGCTACAGGGGGCAGTACTGAAGCTTTCTTT
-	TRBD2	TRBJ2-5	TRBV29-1	CSVAHGLVFRTQYF	TGCAGCGTTGCACACGGACTAGTTTTTAGGACCCAGTACTTC
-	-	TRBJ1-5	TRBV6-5	CASSYSGGSQPQHF	TGTGCCAGCAGTTACTCGGGGGGAAGTCAGCCCCAGCATTTT
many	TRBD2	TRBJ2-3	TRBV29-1	CSVELAGGPDTQYF	TGCAGCGTTGAACTAGCGGGGGGGCCAGATACGCAGTATTTT
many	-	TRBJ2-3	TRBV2	CASKLWGLSPTDTQYF	TGTGCCAGCAAGTTATGGGGCCTCTCCCCCACAGATACGCAGTATTTT
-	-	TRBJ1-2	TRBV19	CASFKGPDGYTF	TGTGCCAGTTTCAAGGGTCCAGATGGCTACACCTTC
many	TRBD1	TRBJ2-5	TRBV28	CASSLWTGGQETQYF	TGTGCCAGCAGTTTATGGACAGGGGGCCAAGAGACCCAGTACTTC
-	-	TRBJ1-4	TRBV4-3	CASSPVGGTNEKLFF	TGCGCCAGCAGCCCAGTTGGGGGAACTAATGAAAAACTGTTTTTT
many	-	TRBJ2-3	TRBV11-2	CASSLSAPDTDTQYF	TGTGCCAGCAGCCTGTCAGCCCCAGACACAGATACGCAGTATTTT
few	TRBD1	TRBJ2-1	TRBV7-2	CASSFRDRVRNEQFF	TGTGCCAGCAGCTTCCGGGACAGGGTGCGCAATGAGCAGTTCTTC
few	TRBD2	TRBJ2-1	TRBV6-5	CASSSLAGGLYEQFF	TGTGCCAGCAGTTCCCTCGCGGGGGGGCTGTATGAGCAGTTCTTC
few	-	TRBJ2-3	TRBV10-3	CAIRGEDTQYF	TGTGCCATCAGGGGTGAAGATACGCAGTATTTT
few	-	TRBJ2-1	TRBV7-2	CASSLVGLGGRFNEQFF	TGTGCCAGCAGCTTAGTGGGTCTCGGGGGCCGCTTCAATGAGCAGTTCTTC
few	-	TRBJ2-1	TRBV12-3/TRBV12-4	CASRGNRGGLDNEQFF	TGTGCCAGCAGGGGGAACAGGGGGGGCTTAGACAATGAGCAGTTCTTC
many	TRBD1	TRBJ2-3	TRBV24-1	CATSDFGDRDKADTQYF	TGTGCCACCAGTGATTTTGGCGACAGGGATAAAGCAGATACGCAGTATTTT
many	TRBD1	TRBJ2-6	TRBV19	CASTPYGQGVSSGANVLTF	TGTGCCAGTACTCCATACGGACAGGGGGTCAGCTCTGGGGCCAACGTCCTGACTTTC
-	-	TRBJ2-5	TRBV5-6	CASSPALSLIGVRGTQYF	TGTGCCAGCAGCCCTGCTTTGTCATTGATAGGGGTTCGGGGGACCCAGTACTTC
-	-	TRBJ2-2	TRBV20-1	CSAEGWGELFF	TGCAGTGCGGAGGGTTGGGGGGAGCTGTTTTTT